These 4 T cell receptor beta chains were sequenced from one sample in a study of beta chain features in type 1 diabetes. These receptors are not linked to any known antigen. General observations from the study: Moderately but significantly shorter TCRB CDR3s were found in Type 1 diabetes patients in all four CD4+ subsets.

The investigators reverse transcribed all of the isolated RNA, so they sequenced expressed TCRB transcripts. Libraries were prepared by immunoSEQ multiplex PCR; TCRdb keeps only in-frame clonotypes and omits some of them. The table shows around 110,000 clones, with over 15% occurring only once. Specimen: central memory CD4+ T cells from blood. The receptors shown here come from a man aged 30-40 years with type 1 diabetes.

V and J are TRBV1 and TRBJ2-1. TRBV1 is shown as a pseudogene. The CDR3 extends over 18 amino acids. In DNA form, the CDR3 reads TGCACCAGCAGCCAAGGACGACTTACCGGGGGCCTTTCGATTGAGCAGTTCTTC. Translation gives CTSSQGRLTGGLSIEQFF.

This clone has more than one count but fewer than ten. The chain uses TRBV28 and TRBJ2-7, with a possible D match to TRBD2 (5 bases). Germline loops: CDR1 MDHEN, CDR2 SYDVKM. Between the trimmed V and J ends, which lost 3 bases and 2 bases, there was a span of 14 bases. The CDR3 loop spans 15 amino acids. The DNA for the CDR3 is TGTGCCAGCAGTTTCCTGACGGGGAGAGCCTACGAGCAGTACTTC. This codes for CASSFLTGRAYEQYF.

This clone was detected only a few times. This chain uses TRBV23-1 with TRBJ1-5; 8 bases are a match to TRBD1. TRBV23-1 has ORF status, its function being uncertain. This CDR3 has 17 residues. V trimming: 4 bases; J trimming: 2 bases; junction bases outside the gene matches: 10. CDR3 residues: CASSPGQGKVCNQPQHF. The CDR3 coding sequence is TGCGCCAGCAGTCCCGGACAGGGAAAGGTCTGCAATCAGCCCCAGCATTTT.

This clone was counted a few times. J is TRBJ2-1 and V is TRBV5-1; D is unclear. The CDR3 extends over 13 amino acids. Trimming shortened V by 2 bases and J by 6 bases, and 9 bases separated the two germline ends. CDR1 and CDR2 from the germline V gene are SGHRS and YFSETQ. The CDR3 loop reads CASSFLWGNEQFF. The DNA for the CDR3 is TGCGCCAGCAGCTTCCTCTGGGGCAATGAGCAGTTCTTC.